The next 17 T cell receptor beta chains were all read from a single sample in a study of breast tumors, draining lymph nodes, adjacent tissues. MiXCR was run by TCRdb on the multiplex PCR reads, yielding one entry per CDR3 protein. The sample holds over 35,000 distinct CDR3 sequences; just over 35% are singletons and the top ten take about a tenth. Sequencing was performed on breast tumor tissue. The origin of the receptors is a female donor with breast cancer. Some clones in this sample may be carry-over from other donors' samples.

This clonotype was counted ten times or more. The genes are TRBV27 and TRBJ2-1; 7 nucleotides match TRBD2. V lost 3 bases to trimming and J lost 9 bases; unmatched junction nucleotides: 8. Per the germline V gene, CDR1 is MNHEY and CDR2 is SMNVEV (reference sequence). The CDR3 runs 14 residues. The CDR3, as DNA: TGTGCCAGCAGTTTCGGCGGGAGTATTGGTGAGCAGTTCTTC. Its protein product is CASSFGGSIGEQFF.

This clonotype showed up many times. The V and J genes are TRBV11-2 and TRBJ1-3, with D tentatively TRBD1 (5 bases). The germline V and J ends were trimmed by 2 bases and 1 base, with 18 bases remaining between them. Per germline, CDR1 SGHAT and CDR2 FQNNGV. The CDR3 runs to 18 residues. The CDR3 bases are TGTGCCAGCAGCTTAATGTTGGGTTTTGAGGGGTCTGGAAACACCATATATTTT. Translated: CASSLMLGFEGSGNTIYF.

The table lists this clonotype with many counts. This chain connects TRBV9 to TRBJ2-5; the D gene is possibly TRBD2 (6 bases). Germline loops: CDR1 SGDLS, CDR2 YYNGEE. V shed 1 base and J shed 3 bases, with 10 bases lying between them. The CDR3 has 14 amino acids. This chain's CDR3 is CASSVSWGEETQYF. CDR3 DNA sequence: TGTGCCAGCAGCGTATCCTGGGGGGAAGAGACCCAGTACTTC.

V usage is TRBV9 and J usage is TRBJ1-3, with a possible D match to TRBD1 (6 bases). In germline, CDR1 is SGDLS, CDR2 YYNGEE. Trimming shortened V by 3 bases and J by 1 base, and 11 bases separated the two germline ends. This CDR3 has 15 amino acids. CDR3 amino acids: CASSEQGSSGNTIYF. The CDR3 DNA sequence: TGTGCCAGCAGCGAACAGGGCTCGTCTGGAAACACCATATATTTT.

This clonotype was observed at least ten times. The chain employs TRBV6-5 and TRBJ1-5; D unclear. Germline V lookup: CDR1 MNHEY, CDR2 SVGAGI. The germline V and J ends were trimmed by 4 bases and 5 bases, with 18 bases remaining between them. The CDR3 length is 16 residues. CDR3 in amino acids: CASSFPLTPTHQPQHF. The CDR3 nucleotides read TGTGCCAGCAGTTTCCCCCTGACACCAACTCATCAGCCCCAGCATTTT.

This clonotype was seen ten or more times. The chain employs TRBV5-4 and TRBJ2-2; 9 nucleotides align to TRBD1. This CDR3 contains 17 residues. V gave up 4 bases and J gave up 0 bases; unmatched junction bases: 7. The germline V gene has CDR1 SGHNT and CDR2 YYREEE (reference sequence). CDR3 sequence (DNA): TGTGCCAGCAGCCGACAGGGGGTAATTTCGAACACCGGGGAGCTGTTTTTT. It translates to CASSRQGVISNTGELFF.

This sequence joins TRBV9 and TRBJ2-2; D call uncertain. V was shortened by 0 bases and J by 0 bases, with 9 bases between the two germline ends. The CDR3 is 16 residues long. The V gene's germline CDR1 is SGDLS and CDR2 YYNGEE. The CDR3 protein is CASSVGYSPNTGELFF. CDR3 nucleotide sequence: TGTGCCAGCAGCGTAGGGTATAGCCCGAACACCGGGGAGCTGTTTTTT.

In this sample, this clonotype turned up many times. DNA of the CDR3: TGCAGTGCTGGACTAGGTGCGTCCTACAATGAGCAGTTCTTC. Protein: CSAGLGASYNEQFF. This sequence joins TRBV20-1 and TRBJ2-1; the match to TRBD2 covers 7 bases. V lost 5 bases and J lost 1; bases outside the gene matches: 5. Looked up from germline, CDR1 is DFQATT and CDR2 is SNEGSKA (reference sequence). This CDR3 comprises 14 residues.

Ten or more counts support this clonotype. The chain carries TRBV5-1 and TRBJ2-1; perhaps TRBD2 as D (6 bases). The V end lost 0 bases, the J end lost 7 bases, and 14 bases lay between the germline ends. CDR1 and CDR2 (germline): SGHRS, YFSETQ. This CDR3 is built from 15 residues. CDR3 protein: CASSLAAGSINEQFF. The CDR3 coding sequence is TGCGCCAGCAGCTTGGCCGCGGGAAGTATTAATGAGCAGTTCTTC.

The sample holds many counts of this clonotype. The gene calls are TRBV27 and TRBJ1-5, with D hard to call. In germline, CDR1 is MNHEY, CDR2 SMNVEV (reference sequence). This CDR3 region has 10 residues. The ends were cut back, 10 bases at V and 9 bases at J, with 10 bases in the middle. In DNA form, the CDR3 reads TGTGCCACCCTCCTAGGGCCCCAGCATTTT. Residues: CATLLGPQHF.

This clonotype is medium-sized (0.01 to 0.1%) by share. The CDR3 sequence: CASSDQTAYEQYF. As DNA, the CDR3 is TGTGCCAGCAGTGACCAGACAGCCTACGAGCAGTACTTC. The genes are TRBV2 and TRBJ2-7, with D possibly TRBD1 on 5 matching bases. The CDR3 covers 13 residues. V gave up 3 bases and J gave up 2 bases, with 8 bases separating them. CDR1 and CDR2 from the germline V gene are SNHLY and FYNNEI.

This clonotype was detected many times. J is TRBJ1-2 and V is TRBV30; D ambiguous. The V gene's germline CDR1 is GTSNPN and CDR2 SVGIG (reference sequence). CDR3 length: 12 residues. The V end was cut by 3 bases, the J end by 8 bases, with 13 bases between. The CDR3 DNA follows: TGTGCCTGGAGGACCCTGATTGGGGGCTACACCTTC. Translating gives CAWRTLIGGYTF.

This clonotype has ten or more counts. The CDR3: CASSRQGSDTQYF. CDR3 DNA sequence: TGTGCCAGCAGCCGGCAAGGGTCAGATACGCAGTATTTT. V and J are TRBV6-1 and TRBJ2-3; D not certain. This CDR3 is 13 amino acids long. Trimming stripped 6 bases from V and 4 bases from J, with 11 bases between. Germline V gene lookup returns CDR1 MNHNS and CDR2 SASEGT.

This clonotype has at least ten counts. The CDR3 region is CASSPRQGASRKAIGYTF. CDR3 nucleotide sequence: TGTGCCAGTAGTCCAAGACAGGGGGCCAGCCGCAAAGCTATTGGCTACACCTTC. The V call is TRBV19, the J call TRBJ1-2; 10 bases align to TRBD1. The trim removed 5 bases at V and 7 bases at J, leaving 19 bases unmatched. The CDR3 length is 18 residues. Germline V gene lookup returns CDR1 LNHDA and CDR2 SQIVND (reference sequence).

This clonotype has ten or more counts. The CDR3 region has the DNA TGTGCCAGCAGGTCAAAGGATGAGCAGTTCTTC. The encoded protein is CASRSKDEQFF. The chain combines TRBV5-4 with TRBJ2-1; D not certain. The germline V and J ends were trimmed by 5 bases and 8 bases, with 8 bases remaining between them. Looked up from germline, CDR1 is SGHNT and CDR2 is YYREEE (reference sequence). The length of the CDR3 is 11 residues.

The sample holds many counts of this clonotype. The chain carries TRBV20-1 and TRBJ2-7; 10 nucleotides align to TRBD2. Germline loops: CDR1 DFQATT, CDR2 SNEGSKA (reference sequence). The CDR3 has 14 amino acids. With V trimmed by 0 bases and J by 3 bases, 2 bases remained unmatched. The CDR3 loop reads CSARDLAGDYEQYF. Written as DNA, the CDR3 is TGCAGTGCTAGAGATCTAGCGGGAGACTACGAGCAGTACTTC.

This clonotype showed up many times. The chain recombines TRBV6-2 or TRBV6-3 with TRBJ2-1; 10 bases match TRBD2. Per germline, CDR1 MNHEY and CDR2 SVGEGT. The J segment lost 14 bases and the V segment lost 2 bases, leaving 3 bases of the junction unmatched. CDR3 size: 12 residues. CDR3 DNA sequence: TGTGCCAGCAGTTACGGAGCGGGAGGGGAGTTCTTC. Translated: CASSYGAGGEFF.